The 12 T cell receptor beta chains below come from one sample, sequenced in a study of CD8 T cells in ankylosing spondylitis. Overall study results and limits: Apparently characteristic of ankylosing spondylitis blood was a TCR beta motif (roughly 8 highly homologous variants).

TCRdb re-derived calls from the 5' RACE reads in MiXCR, one entry per CDR3 protein. The repertoire consists of hundreds of thousands of distinct CDR3 sequences, with 10% to 15% occurring once and the leading ten covering less than 0.65%. No antigen has been identified for these receptors. Sequenced material: blood, either unsorted or a sorted T cell fraction (not recorded which). Receptors originate from a male donor with ankylosing spondylitis.

This clonotype showed up just a few times. The chain links TRBV24-1 to TRBJ2-7; D perhaps matches TRBD2 (6 bases). The V end lost 3 bases, the J end lost 7 bases, and 9 bases lay between the germline ends. This CDR3 contains 12 residues. Per germline, CDR1 KGHDR and CDR2 SFDVKD. CDR3 in amino acids: CATSDLGLEQYF. The CDR3 DNA sequence: TGTGCCACCAGTGATCTCGGACTAGAGCAGTACTTC.

Only one count was recorded for this clonotype. The rearrangement links TRBV18 to TRBJ2-6, with 8 nucleotides matching TRBD1. This CDR3 region has 18 residues. Trimming at V came to 2 bases and at J to 1 base, leaving 7 bases not matched to a gene. The V gene's germline CDR1 is KGHSH and CDR2 LQKENI. The CDR3 is CASSPIRQGSSGANVLTF. CDR3 in DNA: TGTGCCAGCTCACCAATTCGACAGGGGAGTTCTGGGGCCAACGTCCTGACTTTC.

This clonotype was recorded at least ten times. The rearrangement uses TRBV20-1 and TRBJ2-1, with TRBD2 matching over 9 bases. The CDR3 is made up of 14 amino acids. CDR1 is DFQATT, CDR2 SNEGSKA, per germline (reference sequence). With 6 bases clipped from V and 2 bases from J, the junction kept 5 bases outside the gene matches. The CDR3 loop is CSAIGGGAYNEQFF. The CDR3 coding sequence is TGCAGTGCCATAGGCGGGGGGGCCTACAATGAGCAGTTCTTC.

This clonotype was recorded a few times. The CDR3 DNA sequence: TGTGCTAGTGGTTTGGCAACAACTAGCGGGAGGGCCAATGAGCAGTTCTTC. It is translated as CASGLATTSGRANEQFF. The chain couples TRBV12-5 to TRBJ2-1, with 13 bases aligning to TRBD2. The CDR3 covers 17 residues. J was trimmed by 6 bases and V by 1 base; bases with no gene match: 6. Germline V gene sequence: CDR1 LGHNT, CDR2 FRNRAP.

The table lists this clonotype with a few counts. This rearrangement joins TRBV11-3 to TRBJ2-3; D uncertain. CDR1 is SGHNT, CDR2 YENEEA, per germline. The CDR3 loop spans 13 amino acids. The V gene lost 5 bases and the J gene lost 4 bases, with 10 bases spanning the gap. The CDR3 DNA sequence: TGTGCCAGCAGCACCGCCTTCGCAGATACGCAGTATTTT. It encodes CASSTAFADTQYF.

For this clonotype: A read error may explain this, as a much larger clone is one base away. The chain combines TRBV29-1 with TRBJ1-1; D call uncertain. Germline V gene sequence: CDR1 SQVTM, CDR2 ANQGSEA. V shed 2 bases and J shed 5 bases, with 9 bases lying between them. The CDR3 is 12 residues long. CDR3 in amino acids: CSVELGKTEAFF. For the CDR3, the DNA is TGCAGCGTTGAACTGGGGAAGACTGAAGCTTTCTTT. Using reference TRBV29-1 and TRBJ1-1 for the parts outside the CDR3, the full variable domain is SAVISQKPSRDICQRGTSLTIQCQVDSQVTMMFWYRQQPGQSLTLIATANQGSEATYESGFVIDKFPISRPNLTFSTLTVSNMSPEDSSIYLCSVELGKTEAFFGQGTRLTVV.

This clonotype turned up a few times. J is TRBJ1-1 and V is TRBV18; D may be TRBD1 (5 bases). Trimming removed 1 base from V and 2 bases from J, with 11 bases in between. The V gene's germline CDR1 is KGHSH and CDR2 LQKENI. The CDR3 runs to 15 residues. The CDR3 nucleotides are TGTGCCAGCTCACCACTAGAACAGGAAAACACTGAAGCTTTCTTT. Translated, it gives CASSPLEQENTEAFF.

The sample holds a few counts of this clonotype. V gene TRBV5-5 combines with J gene TRBJ2-7; TRBD2 matches at 7 bases. CDR3 size: 15 residues. Trimming took 4 bases from V and 13 from J; bases not matched to a gene: 20. Germline values: CDR1 SGHKS, CDR2 YYEKEE (reference sequence). The CDR3 here is CASSPKPGSGGSPYF. The CDR3 nucleotides read TGTGCCAGCAGCCCAAAACCGGGTTCCGGGGGGAGCCCATACTTC. Full variable domain (outside the CDR3, taken from reference TRBV5-5 and TRBJ2-7): DAGVTQSPTHLIKTRGQQVTLRCSPISGHKSVSWYQQVLGQGPQFIFQYYEKEERGRGNFPDRFSARQFPNYSSELNVNALLLGDSALYLCASSPKPGSGGSPYFGPGTRLTVT.

The chain uses TRBV4-3 and TRBJ2-1; D is unresolved. Trimming removed 0 bases at V and 3 bases at J, with 9 bases between. CDR1 is LGHNA and CDR2 is YSLEER in the germline V gene. CDR3 length: 15 residues. The CDR3 sequence: CASSQDQTHYNEQFF. CDR3 DNA: TGCGCCAGCAGCCAAGATCAGACCCACTACAATGAGCAGTTCTTC.

The sample holds a few counts of this clonotype. The chain uses TRBV11-2 and TRBJ1-1; D not certain. Germline V gene lookup returns CDR1 SGHAT and CDR2 FQNNGV. The CDR3 covers 14 residues. The V end was cut by 3 bases, the J end by 1 base, with 9 bases between. CDR3 nucleotide sequence: TGTGCCAGCAGCTTTAACGACGGGAACACTGAAGCTTTCTTT. Translation gives CASSFNDGNTEAFF.

This clonotype was counted ten times or more. The J gene is TRBJ2-1, the V gene TRBV15, with a possible D match to TRBD2 (5 bases). The germline gives CDR1 LNHNV, CDR2 YYDKDF (reference sequence). This CDR3 is 16 amino acids long. The V and J ends lost 3 bases and 2 bases respectively, with 14 bases between them. CDR3 region: CATSRLRTGTYNEQFF. The CDR3 region has the DNA TGTGCCACCAGCAGGCTCCGGACGGGGACCTACAATGAGCAGTTCTTC.

The chain links TRBV29-1 to TRBJ1-1; 8 nucleotides align to TRBD1. After removal of 7 bases from V and 3 bases from J, the junction contained 7 bases not matched to a gene. This CDR3 is built from 13 residues. Germline loops: CDR1 SQVTM, CDR2 ANQGSEA. This CDR3 reads CSGRGQAYTEAFF. DNA of the CDR3: TGCAGCGGCCGGGGACAGGCTTACACTGAAGCTTTCTTT.